The 14 T cell receptor beta chains in this list originate from one sample, sequenced in a study of radiation and T cells in renal cell carcinoma. Specified time point: blood 4 weeks post-SBRT, at nephrectomy. Treatment of the sample: 15 Gy SBRT to primary tumor, nephrectomy 4 weeks later. The method was immunoSEQ multiplex PCR; TCRdb's version includes in-frame clones alone and lacks a portion of them. The profile shows just over 95,000 clones, approximately 82% of them singletons. The sample was blood, taken from a patient whose treatment included radiotherapy and nephrectomy. The receptors were gathered from a man in his fifties or sixties with renal cell carcinoma.

The chain recombines TRBV7-6 with TRBJ1-1, with D unresolved. The CDR3 is 16 residues long. Looked up from germline, CDR1 is SGHVS and CDR2 is FNYEAQ. V gave up 2 bases and J gave up 1 base, with 14 bases separating them. The CDR3 loop is CASSLSHLPSNTEAFF. The DNA of the CDR3 is TGTGCCAGCAGCTTAAGCCACCTTCCTTCGAACACTGAAGCTTTCTTT.

The J gene is TRBJ2-7, the V gene TRBV1; the table's TRBD2 call for D was not verified on the DNA. TRBV1 is noted as a pseudogene. CDR3 size: 17 residues. CDR3: CTSSQDEELAGSSAPYF. The CDR3, as DNA: TGCACCAGCAGCCAAGATGAGGAGCTAGCGGGTTCCTCGGCCCCGTACTTC.

The chain couples TRBV2 to TRBJ2-7, with TRBD1 matching over 10 bases. The CDR3 is made up of 15 amino acids. Losses at the gene ends were 4 bases for V and 3 bases for J; bases not matched to a gene: 6. Germline loops: CDR1 SNHLY, CDR2 FYNNEI. CDR3 residues: CASSGRDRGGYEQYF. The CDR3 DNA reads TGTGCCAGCAGTGGCCGGGACAGGGGAGGCTACGAGCAGTACTTC.

CDR3 coding DNA: TGTGCCAGCAGTTTCTCCTGGCGCTCCTACAATGAGCAGTTCTTC. Translating it yields CASSFSWRSYNEQFF. The gene calls are TRBV27 and TRBJ2-1; D unresolved. V shed 3 bases and J shed 0 bases, with 9 bases lying between them. CDR1 MNHEY and CDR2 SMNVEV come from the germline V gene (reference sequence). The CDR3 covers 15 residues.

The CDR3 region is CSVGGTGGVDGYTF. CDR3 sequence (DNA): TGCAGCGTTGGGGGGACAGGGGGCGTTGATGGCTACACCTTC. This rearrangement joins TRBV29-1 to TRBJ1-2; 12 bases align to TRBD1. J was trimmed by 6 bases and V by 4 bases; bases with no gene match: 6. The CDR3 loop spans 14 amino acids. CDR1 is SQVTM, CDR2 ANQGSEA, per germline.

CDR3 protein: CASSLRTGMNTEAFF. The CDR3 DNA reads as TGTGCCAGCAGCCTTAGGACAGGGATGAACACTGAAGCTTTCTTT. The chain uses TRBV9 and TRBJ1-1; TRBD1 aligns across 8 bases. The length of the CDR3 is 15 residues. V trimming: 4 bases; J trimming: 0 bases; junction bases outside the gene matches: 5. Germline CDR1 and CDR2: SGDLS and YYNGEE.

There are a few counts of this clone. The chain employs TRBV6-6 and TRBJ1-1; D may be TRBD1 (5 bases). With 0 bases removed from V and 1 base from J, the gap between germline ends came to 6 bases. Germline CDR1 is MNHNY and CDR2 is SVGAGI (reference sequence). The CDR3 extends over 14 amino acids. In DNA form, the CDR3 reads TGTGCCAGCAGTTACTCGCAGGGGAACACTGAAGCTTTCTTT. This codes for CASSYSQGNTEAFF.

CDR3 DNA sequence: TGTGCCAGCTCATCACGTTCGGGGACTTACGAGCAGTACTTC. It yields the protein CASSSRSGTYEQYF. The gene calls are TRBV18 and TRBJ2-7; maybe TRBD2 (6 bases). CDR3 size: 14 residues. Trimming pared 5 bases from V and 4 bases from J, leaving 15 bases between. Per germline, CDR1 KGHSH and CDR2 LQKENI.

In this sample, this clone turned up a few times. The chain carries TRBV18 and TRBJ1-1; 9 positions match TRBD1. This CDR3 region has 15 residues. V trimming: 4 bases; J trimming: 2 bases; junction bases outside the gene matches: 5. CDR1 is KGHSH and CDR2 is LQKENI in the germline V gene. The CDR3 loop reads CASSQATGGNTEAFF. The CDR3 DNA sequence: TGTGCCAGCTCACAGGCGACAGGGGGTAACACTGAAGCTTTCTTT.

This clone turned up a few times. The chain is built from TRBV10-1 and TRBJ2-5, with D maybe TRBD1 (6 bases). This CDR3 is 16 amino acids long. Germline CDR1 WNHNN, CDR2 SYGVQD (reference sequence). Trimming left V 2 bases short and J 5 bases short, with 18 bases between. CDR3 protein: CASSEPSSQGTETQYF. The CDR3 nucleotides read TGCGCCAGCAGTGAGCCATCGAGCCAGGGGACGGAGACCCAGTACTTC.

This clone was observed many times. The chain couples TRBV2 to TRBJ2-7; TRBD1 aligns across 10 bases. Germline V gives CDR1 SNHLY, CDR2 FYNNEI. The CDR3 runs to 14 residues. The J segment lost 5 bases and the V segment lost 5 bases, leaving 6 bases of the junction unmatched. CDR3: CASSSGTGVHEQYF. In DNA form, the CDR3 reads TGTGCCAGCAGTTCCGGGACAGGGGTCCACGAGCAGTACTTC.

This clone appeared once. The rearrangement joins TRBV6-5 to TRBJ1-4; tentatively, D is TRBD1 (5 bases). The CDR3 is made up of 15 amino acids. V was clipped by 5 bases and J by 2 bases, with 12 bases between them. In germline, CDR1 is MNHEY, CDR2 SVGAGI. The CDR3 loop reads CASSRMGRTNEKLFF. The CDR3 bases are TGTGCCAGCAGTCGGATGGGGCGGACTAATGAAAAACTGTTTTTT.

The gene calls are TRBV19 and TRBJ1-1; no definite D call. V was clipped by 3 bases and J by 5 bases, with 16 bases between them. The CDR3 consists of 15 residues. In germline, CDR1 is LNHDA, CDR2 SQIVND (reference sequence). The CDR3 reads CASSISTRAGTEAFF. CDR3 sequence (DNA): TGTGCCAGTAGTATTAGCACAAGGGCGGGAACTGAAGCTTTCTTT.

The V and J genes are TRBV7-9 and TRBJ2-2; the D is unclear. This CDR3 has 13 residues. Deletions cut 7 bases from V and 8 bases from J, with 14 bases between. CDR1 SEHNR and CDR2 FQNEAQ come from the germline V gene (reference sequence). DNA for the CDR3: TGTGCCAGCATCTCCCCCCCATTTGGGGAGCTGTTTTTT. It codes for CASISPPFGELFF.